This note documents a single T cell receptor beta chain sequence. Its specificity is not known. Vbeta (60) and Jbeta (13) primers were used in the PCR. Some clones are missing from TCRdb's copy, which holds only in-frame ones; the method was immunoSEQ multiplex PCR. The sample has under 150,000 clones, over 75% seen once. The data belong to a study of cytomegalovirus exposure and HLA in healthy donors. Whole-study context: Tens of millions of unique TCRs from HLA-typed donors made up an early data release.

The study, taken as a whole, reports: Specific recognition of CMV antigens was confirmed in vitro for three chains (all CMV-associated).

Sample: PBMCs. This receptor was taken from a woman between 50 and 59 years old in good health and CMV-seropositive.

CDR3: CASVPGGARYGYTF. CDR3 DNA: TGTGCCAGCGTACCGGGGGGGGCTAGGTATGGCTACACCTTC. The rearrangement links TRBV5-4 to TRBJ1-2; maybe TRBD1 (6 bases). With 7 bases removed from V and 5 bases from J, the gap between germline ends came to 18 bases. The length of the CDR3 is 14 residues. Germline V CDR1 and CDR2: SGHNT, YYREEE (reference sequence).